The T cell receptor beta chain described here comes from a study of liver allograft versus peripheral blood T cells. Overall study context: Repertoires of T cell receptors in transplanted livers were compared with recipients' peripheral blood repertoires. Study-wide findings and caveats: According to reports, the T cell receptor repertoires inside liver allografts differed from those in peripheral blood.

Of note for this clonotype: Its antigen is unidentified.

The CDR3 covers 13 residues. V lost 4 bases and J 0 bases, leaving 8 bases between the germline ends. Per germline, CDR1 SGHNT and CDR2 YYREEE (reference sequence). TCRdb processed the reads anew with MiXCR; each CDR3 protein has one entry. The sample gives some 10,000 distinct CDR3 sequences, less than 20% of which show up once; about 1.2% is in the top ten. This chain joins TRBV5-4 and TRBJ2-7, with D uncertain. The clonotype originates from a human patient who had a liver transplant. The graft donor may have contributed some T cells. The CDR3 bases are TGTGCCAGCAGCGGTTCTTCCTCCTACGAGCAGTACTTC. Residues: CASSGSSSYEQYF.